A single sample gave rise to the 7 T cell receptor beta chains below, sequenced in a study of blood T cell repertoires in COVID-19. Using immunoSEQ multiplex PCR, the repertoire was profiled, and TCRdb retains in-frame clones only, with some absent. The table has some 150,000 clones, roughly 84% seen once. The specimen sequenced was peripheral blood. These receptor sequences come from a man aged 55-75 years with COVID-19, enrolled during active disease.

The J gene is TRBJ2-1, the V gene TRBV4-2; TRBD2 agrees at 7 bases. The CDR3 sequence is 17 residues long. Germline V gives CDR1 LGHNA, CDR2 YNFKEQ. The V segment lost 3 bases and the J segment 0 bases; nucleotides outside the gene matches: 8. CDR3 amino acids: CASSQRAGVSSYNEQFF. CDR3 nucleotide sequence: TGTGCCAGCAGCCAGAGGGCGGGGGTTAGCTCCTACAATGAGCAGTTCTTC.

A remark on this clone: This sample also contains other DNA sequences that code for the same CDR3. The chain employs TRBV30 and TRBJ1-2; 7 bases fit TRBD1. The trim removed 4 bases at V and 2 bases at J, leaving 4 bases unmatched. This CDR3 spans 13 amino acids. Germline-derived CDR1 and CDR2 are GTSNPN and SVGIG (reference sequence). The CDR3 spells CAWTLTGNYGYTF. CDR3 DNA sequence: TGTGCCTGGACTCTGACAGGGAACTATGGCTACACCTTC.

J is TRBJ1-2 and V is TRBV4-3; possibly TRBD1 for D (6 bases). This CDR3 is built from 15 residues. CDR1 LGHNA and CDR2 YSLEER come from the germline V gene. V lost 0 bases and J lost 3, with 11 bases in between. In nucleotides, the CDR3 is TGCGCCAGCAGCCAAGATAAGTCAGGGGACTATGGCTACACCTTC. It codes for CASSQDKSGDYGYTF.

This clone was picked up one time. J is TRBJ2-5 and V is TRBV9; the match to TRBD2 covers 13 bases. V lost 4 bases, J lost 6 bases, and 6 bases stayed unmatched. The germline CDR1 and CDR2 sequences are SGDLS and YYNGEE. The CDR3 spans 15 residues. Here the CDR3 reads CASSSTSGRAKTQYF. In DNA form, the CDR3 reads TGTGCCAGCAGCTCCACTAGCGGGAGGGCTAAGACCCAGTACTTC.

In nucleotides, the CDR3 is TGTGCCAGCGAACGCCGGGACAGGGGGCGCAGCCAGCAGTACTTC. This translates into CASERRDRGRSQQYF. The rearrangement joins TRBV27 to TRBJ2-7; 12 bases are shared with TRBD1. J gave up 8 bases and V 8 bases, and 13 bases lay outside the gene matches. The CDR3 length is 15 residues. Germline V CDR1 and CDR2: MNHEY, SMNVEV (reference sequence).

This chain connects TRBV4-2 to TRBJ2-7, with TRBD1 matching over 8 bases. In germline, CDR1 is LGHNA, CDR2 YNFKEQ. After removal of 4 bases from V and 2 bases from J, the junction contained 10 bases not matched to a gene. The CDR3 totals 16 residues. CDR3 in amino acids: CASSPRGTGGAYEQYF. DNA for the CDR3: TGTGCCAGCAGCCCGCGCGGGACAGGAGGAGCCTACGAGCAGTACTTC.

This chain joins TRBV28 and TRBJ2-3; 9 bases line up with TRBD2. Losses at the gene ends were 8 bases for V and 2 bases for J; bases not matched to a gene: 2. Germline loops: CDR1 MDHEN, CDR2 SYDVKM. CDR3 length equals 13 residues. Here the CDR3 DNA reads TGTGCCAGCTCGGGACTAGCCACAGATACGCAGTATTTT. It is translated as CASSGLATDTQYF.